This TCR beta chain is from a study of cytomegalovirus exposure and HLA in healthy donors. The V gene lost 2 bases and the J gene lost 5 bases, with 9 bases spanning the gap. Germline CDR1 is MNHNS and CDR2 is SASEGT. This CDR3 has 13 residues. Sequenced by immunoSEQ multiplex PCR; TCRdb stores in-frame clones only, minus some. The sample lists 90,000 or so clones, 85% occurring once. This clonotype was obtained from a man between 18 and 35 years old in good health and CMV-seropositive. The material sequenced was PBMCs. This chain connects TRBV6-1 to TRBJ1-2; D not resolved. CDR3: CASSESEGYGYTF. The CDR3 DNA follows: TGTGCCAGCAGTGAATCGGAGGGTTATGGCTACACCTTC.